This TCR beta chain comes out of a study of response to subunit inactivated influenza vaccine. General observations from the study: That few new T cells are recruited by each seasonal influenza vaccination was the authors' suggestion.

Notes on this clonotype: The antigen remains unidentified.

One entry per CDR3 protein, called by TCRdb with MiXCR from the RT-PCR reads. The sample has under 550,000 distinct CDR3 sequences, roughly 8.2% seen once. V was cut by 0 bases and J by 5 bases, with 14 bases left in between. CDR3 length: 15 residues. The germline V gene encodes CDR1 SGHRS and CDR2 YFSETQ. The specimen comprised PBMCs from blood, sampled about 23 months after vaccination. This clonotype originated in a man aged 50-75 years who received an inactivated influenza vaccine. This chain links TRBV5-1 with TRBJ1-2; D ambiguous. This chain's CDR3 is CASSLAGETLYGYTF. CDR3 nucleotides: TGCGCCAGCAGCTTGGCCGGGGAGACTTTATATGGCTACACCTTC. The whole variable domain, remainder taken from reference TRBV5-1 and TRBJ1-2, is KAGVTQTPRYLIKTRGQQVTLSCSPISGHRSVSWYQQTPGQGLQFLFEYFSETQRNKGNFPGRFSGRQFSNSRSEMNVSTLELGDSALYLCASSLAGETLYGYTFGSGTRLTVV.